This is a list of T cell receptor beta chains from one sample in a study of Tregs in tolerant kidney transplant recipients. TCRdb's table, derived via immunoSEQ multiplex PCR, lists solely in-frame clones and lacks some. The table includes tens of thousands of clones, 65% to 85% detected once. The sample was CD4+ T cells from blood. Receptors were obtained from a human donor in good health. The CDR3 runs from the conserved cysteine through the conserved F or W. D genes are given only for firm matches. Only some rows state a clone size, as once, few, many or a class for expanded clones.

abundance: .; d_gene: TRBD1; j_gene: TRBJ1-1; v_gene: TRBV5-1; CDR3nt: TGCGCCAGCAGCCTAGGGACAGGGGCACGGGACACTGAAGCTTTCTTT; CDR3aa: CASSLGTGARDTEAFF
abundance: .; d_gene: TRBD2; j_gene: TRBJ2-7; v_gene: TRBV5-6; CDR3nt: TGTGCCAGCAGCTTGATCACTAGCGGGGCGAGCGTCTACGAGCAGTACTTC; CDR3aa: CASSLITSGASVYEQYF
abundance: .; d_gene: TRBD2; j_gene: TRBJ2-7; v_gene: TRBV7-6; CDR3nt: TGTGCCAGCAGCTTAGTGGGAGCGGGAAAGGACGAGCAGTACTTC; CDR3aa: CASSLVGAGKDEQYF
abundance: .; d_gene: TRBD1; j_gene: TRBJ2-7; v_gene: TRBV29-1; CDR3nt: TGCAGCGTCAAGGACAGGCCCTCCTACGAGCAGTACTTC; CDR3aa: CSVKDRPSYEQYF
abundance: .; d_gene: .; j_gene: TRBJ1-4; v_gene: TRBV6-5; CDR3nt: TGTGCCAGCAGTTACGCACCCGGACCTCCTAATGAAAAACTGTTTTTT; CDR3aa: CASSYAPGPPNEKLFF
abundance: .; d_gene: TRBD2; j_gene: TRBJ2-5; v_gene: TRBV6-1; CDR3nt: TGTGCCAGCAGTGAATTTGCGGGGGGGTACCAAGAGACCCAGTACTTC; CDR3aa: CASSEFAGGYQETQYF
abundance: .; d_gene: .; j_gene: TRBJ2-5; v_gene: TRBV20-1; CDR3nt: TGCAGTGCGCTCAACCAAGAGACCCAGTACTTC; CDR3aa: CSALNQETQYF
abundance: .; d_gene: .; j_gene: TRBJ2-5; v_gene: TRBV5-4; CDR3nt: TGTGCCAGCAGTAGTGCAGGAGGAGAGACCCAGTACTTC; CDR3aa: CASSSAGGETQYF
abundance: .; d_gene: TRBD2; j_gene: TRBJ2-5; v_gene: TRBV4-1; CDR3nt: TGCGCCAGCAGCCAACCGCGACTAGCGGGAGGGCCGGGTAGAGAGACCCAGTACTTC; CDR3aa: CASSQPRLAGGPGRETQYF
abundance: .; d_gene: .; j_gene: TRBJ2-3; v_gene: TRBV2; CDR3nt: TGTGCCAGCATGGTGGGCGGGACAAAGGATACGCAGTATTTT; CDR3aa: CASMVGGTKDTQYF
abundance: .; d_gene: TRBD1; j_gene: TRBJ1-4; v_gene: TRBV18; CDR3nt: TGTGCCAGCCCACCATGGGACAGGGGTCCGGCTAATGAAAAACTGTTTTTT; CDR3aa: CASPPWDRGPANEKLFF
abundance: .; d_gene: .; j_gene: TRBJ2-7; v_gene: TRBV9; CDR3nt: TGTGCCAGCAGCGTATCCCCCCGGACAGCAACCTACGAGCAGTACTTC; CDR3aa: CASSVSPRTATYEQYF
abundance: .; d_gene: .; j_gene: TRBJ2-6; v_gene: TRBV5-1; CDR3nt: TGCGCCAGCAGCTGGAAGGGCGATAGTTACTCTGGGGCCAACGTCCTGACTTTC; CDR3aa: CASSWKGDSYSGANVLTF
abundance: .; d_gene: .; j_gene: TRBJ1-2; v_gene: TRBV18; CDR3nt: TGTGCCAGCTCACCACGGGAGGGGGACGGCTACACCTTC; CDR3aa: CASSPREGDGYTF
abundance: .; d_gene: .; j_gene: TRBJ2-7; v_gene: TRBV18; CDR3nt: TGTGCCAGCTCACCGTGGAGTACCTACGAGCAGTACTTC; CDR3aa: CASSPWSTYEQYF
abundance: few; d_gene: .; j_gene: TRBJ1-2; v_gene: TRBV13; CDR3nt: TGTGCCAGCAGCGTCTACAGGGATTCAGGCTACACCTTC; CDR3aa: CASSVYRDSGYTF
abundance: .; d_gene: .; j_gene: TRBJ2-4; v_gene: TRBV10-3; CDR3nt: TGTGCCATCAGTGATAGGAGGGATGACATTCAGTACTTC; CDR3aa: CAISDRRDDIQYF
abundance: .; d_gene: .; j_gene: TRBJ1-5; v_gene: TRBV7-2; CDR3nt: TGTGCCAGCAGCTTCCGGGGGCCCCAGCATTTT; CDR3aa: CASSFRGPQHF
abundance: .; d_gene: TRBD1; j_gene: TRBJ1-4; v_gene: TRBV7-2; CDR3nt: TGTGCCAGCAGCCCTCGACAGGGGAATGAAAAACTGTTTTTT; CDR3aa: CASSPRQGNEKLFF
abundance: .; d_gene: TRBD2; j_gene: TRBJ2-1; v_gene: TRBV18; CDR3nt: TGTGCCAGCTCACCACCGAGCGGGGGAACCTACAATGAGCAGTTCTTC; CDR3aa: CASSPPSGGTYNEQFF
abundance: .; d_gene: .; j_gene: TRBJ2-7; v_gene: TRBV5-4; CDR3nt: TGTGCCAGCAGCGGGGGCGGGAGATCGGGTTACGAGCAGTACTTC; CDR3aa: CASSGGGRSGYEQYF
abundance: once; d_gene: .; j_gene: TRBJ2-1; v_gene: TRBV15; CDR3nt: TGTGCCACCAGCAGTACCCCCAGGGGTAGCTCCTACAATGAGCAGTTCTTC; CDR3aa: CATSSTPRGSSYNEQFF
abundance: .; d_gene: TRBD2; j_gene: TRBJ2-1; v_gene: TRBV5-1; CDR3nt: TGCGCCAGCAGCCTGACTAGCGGGACATTCAATGAGCAGTTCTTC; CDR3aa: CASSLTSGTFNEQFF
abundance: few; d_gene: TRBD1; j_gene: TRBJ2-6; v_gene: TRBV11-3; CDR3nt: TGTGCCAGCAGCTTGGGACAGGGGGCAGGTGGGGCCAACGTCCTGACTTTC; CDR3aa: CASSLGQGAGGANVLTF
abundance: .; d_gene: .; j_gene: TRBJ1-5; v_gene: TRBV23-1; CDR3nt: TGCGCCAGCAGTCAAGAGGGGATCCAGCCCCAGCATTTT; CDR3aa: CASSQEGIQPQHF
abundance: once; d_gene: .; j_gene: TRBJ2-7; v_gene: TRBV6-1; CDR3nt: TGTGCCAGCAGTGAAAATCTGGCCTACGAGCAGTACTTC; CDR3aa: CASSENLAYEQYF
abundance: .; d_gene: .; j_gene: TRBJ2-7; v_gene: TRBV18; CDR3nt: TGTGCCAGCTCAGGAGCAGGCTCCTACGAGCAGTACTTC; CDR3aa: CASSGAGSYEQYF
abundance: .; d_gene: .; j_gene: TRBJ1-1; v_gene: TRBV9; CDR3nt: TGTGCCAGCAGCGTAGCTAGGGGACGGGGGAACACTGAAGCTTTCTTT; CDR3aa: CASSVARGRGNTEAFF
abundance: .; d_gene: TRBD1; j_gene: TRBJ1-2; v_gene: TRBV7-2; CDR3nt: TGTGCCAGCAGCTTAGGACAGGGCCTCACTAACTATGGCTACACCTTC; CDR3aa: CASSLGQGLTNYGYTF
abundance: .; d_gene: TRBD2; j_gene: TRBJ2-1; v_gene: TRBV30; CDR3nt: TGTGCCTGGGCGACGGGACTAGTAAGTTCCGAGCAGTTCTTC; CDR3aa: CAWATGLVSSEQFF
abundance: .; d_gene: TRBD2; j_gene: TRBJ2-3; v_gene: TRBV27; CDR3nt: TGTGCCAGCAGTCCGCTAGCGGGGGGGTACACAGATACGCAGTATTTT; CDR3aa: CASSPLAGGYTDTQYF
abundance: .; d_gene: .; j_gene: TRBJ2-5; v_gene: TRBV14; CDR3nt: TGTGCCAGCAGCCAATACACCGGCGGCGAGACCCAGTACTTC; CDR3aa: CASSQYTGGETQYF
abundance: .; d_gene: .; j_gene: TRBJ2-3; v_gene: TRBV28; CDR3nt: TGTGCCAGCAGTTTATCAAGGGGCTTCACAGATACGCAGTATTTT; CDR3aa: CASSLSRGFTDTQYF
abundance: .; d_gene: .; j_gene: TRBJ2-3; v_gene: TRBV6-6; CDR3nt: TGTGCCAGCAGGCGGTCAGATACGCAGTATTTT; CDR3aa: CASRRSDTQYF
abundance: .; d_gene: TRBD1; j_gene: TRBJ1-1; v_gene: TRBV6-5; CDR3nt: TGTGCCAGCAGTTACCTCCCGGGACAGGGGCCGACTGAAGCTTTCTTT; CDR3aa: CASSYLPGQGPTEAFF
abundance: .; d_gene: .; j_gene: TRBJ2-7; v_gene: TRBV7-6; CDR3nt: TGTGCCAGCAGCTTATCCTCCGCCGGCGGACCCCCGAGCTACGAGCAGTACTTC; CDR3aa: CASSLSSAGGPPSYEQYF
abundance: once; d_gene: .; j_gene: TRBJ1-1; v_gene: TRBV18; CDR3nt: TGTGCCAGCTCACCCTTTAATGGCAGGCACCAGGGGAACACTGAAGCTTTCTTT; CDR3aa: CASSPFNGRHQGNTEAFF
abundance: .; d_gene: .; j_gene: TRBJ1-2; v_gene: TRBV7-8; CDR3nt: TGTGCCAGCAGCTTAGCCACGGTAGCTAACTATGGCTACACCTTC; CDR3aa: CASSLATVANYGYTF
abundance: .; d_gene: TRBD2; j_gene: TRBJ2-3; v_gene: TRBV7-9; CDR3nt: TGTGCCAGCAGCCGACTACTAGCGGGGGGCACAGATACGCAGTATTTT; CDR3aa: CASSRLLAGGTDTQYF
abundance: .; d_gene: .; j_gene: TRBJ1-3; v_gene: TRBV2; CDR3nt: TGTGCCAGCTTGGCCGACGCCTCTGGAAACACCATATATTTT; CDR3aa: CASLADASGNTIYF
abundance: .; d_gene: .; j_gene: TRBJ2-1; v_gene: TRBV4-3; CDR3nt: TGCGCCAGCAGCCAAGCCCCATGGGGCGGGAACTACAATGAGCAGTTCTTC; CDR3aa: CASSQAPWGGNYNEQFF
abundance: .; d_gene: .; j_gene: TRBJ1-2; v_gene: TRBV9; CDR3nt: TGTGCCAGCAGCGTTGGGGAGGATAACTATGGCTACACCTTC; CDR3aa: CASSVGEDNYGYTF
abundance: .; d_gene: .; j_gene: TRBJ1-1; v_gene: TRBV4-3; CDR3nt: TGCGCCAGCAGCCAAGGATTGAGGGGTAGTTACACTGAAGCTTTCTTT; CDR3aa: CASSQGLRGSYTEAFF
abundance: once; d_gene: TRBD2; j_gene: TRBJ2-5; v_gene: TRBV4-3; CDR3nt: TGCGCCAGCAGCCAAGATCTTAGCCCAGGACTAGCGGCATACCAAGAGACCCAGTACTTC; CDR3aa: CASSQDLSPGLAAYQETQYF
abundance: .; d_gene: .; j_gene: TRBJ2-1; v_gene: TRBV6-6; CDR3nt: TGTGCCAGCTATGGACAAATCTACAATGAGCAGTTCTTC; CDR3aa: CASYGQIYNEQFF
abundance: .; d_gene: TRBD1; j_gene: TRBJ2-3; v_gene: TRBV13; CDR3nt: TGTGCCAGCAGCCCTGGACAGGGTGAAGATACGCAGTATTTT; CDR3aa: CASSPGQGEDTQYF
abundance: few; d_gene: TRBD1; j_gene: TRBJ2-5; v_gene: TRBV6-1; CDR3nt: TGTGCCAGCAGGTCAGGGGGTCGAGAGACCCAGTACTTC; CDR3aa: CASRSGGRETQYF
abundance: .; d_gene: TRBD2; j_gene: TRBJ2-5; v_gene: TRBV7-9; CDR3nt: TGTGCCAGCAGCCCCCAGGGTGGTCGGGTAGCGGGGGTCATAGAGACCCAGTACTTC; CDR3aa: CASSPQGGRVAGVIETQYF
abundance: .; d_gene: TRBD2; j_gene: TRBJ2-3; v_gene: TRBV27; CDR3nt: TGTGCCAGCAGTCAAGCGGGAGGGCCGAGAGATACGCAGTATTTT; CDR3aa: CASSQAGGPRDTQYF
abundance: .; d_gene: .; j_gene: TRBJ1-3; v_gene: TRBV19; CDR3nt: TGTGCCAGTAGTATAGATTCGGCGTCCTGGGCTGGAAACACCATATATTTT; CDR3aa: CASSIDSASWAGNTIYF
abundance: .; d_gene: TRBD1; j_gene: TRBJ1-1; v_gene: TRBV6-5; CDR3nt: TGTGCCAGCACTCCTTCCGGACAGGGTAACACTGAAGCTTTCTTT; CDR3aa: CASTPSGQGNTEAFF
abundance: once; d_gene: TRBD1; j_gene: TRBJ1-2; v_gene: TRBV2; CDR3nt: TGTGCCAGCAGTATAGAATCGACAGGGAGCTATGGCTACACCTTC; CDR3aa: CASSIESTGSYGYTF